This T cell receptor beta chain was documented in a study of blood T cell repertoires in COVID-19. Across the study: Italy, Spain and the United States were the sources of the convalescent and acute COVID-19 samples. T cells, B-cell-depleted T cells, or PBMCs supplied cDNA or gDNA.

In the original processing: By means of reference gene primer amplification, nucleated cell counts were estimated. Assay: immunoSEQ multiplex PCR; the TCRdb copy retains only in-frame clones and omits some. D and trimming were read from the DNA, whereas the V and J calls and clone size are those reported in that table. The sample holds around 300,000 clones, around four fifths seen once. With V trimmed by 2 bases and J by 5 bases, 5 bases remained unmatched. The CDR3 loop spans 14 amino acids. Germline-derived CDR1 and CDR2 are LNHDA and SQIVND (reference sequence). Source material: peripheral blood. The rearrangement links TRBV19 to TRBJ2-5, with 7 bases identical to TRBD2. This clonotype was sampled from a woman between 50 and 59 years old with active or convalescent COVID-19. The CDR3 sequence: CASSIMGGWETQYF. The CDR3 nucleotides are TGTGCCAGTAGTATAATGGGGGGGTGGGAGACCCAGTACTTC.